A selection of T cell receptor beta chains follows, all from one sample in a study of response to subunit inactivated influenza vaccine. TCRdb re-called the RT-PCR reads through MiXCR, storing one row per CDR3 protein. The sample gives over 450,000 distinct CDR3 sequences, over 10% of which show up once; approximately 14% is in the top ten. The sequenced sample was PBMCs from blood, obtained about 40 days after vaccination. The receptors derive from a man aged 50-60 years who received an inactivated influenza vaccine. Each CDR3 is given without its conserved first and last residue. Each record gives: V gene, J gene, CDR3 protein.

v_gene: TRBV15; j_gene: TRBJ1-6; CDR3aa: ATSTRTLYNSPLH
v_gene: TRBV15; j_gene: TRBJ2-4; CDR3aa: ATSSGLAGAKNIQY
v_gene: TRBV7-9; j_gene: TRBJ2-5; CDR3aa: ASSFPIQETQY
v_gene: TRBV11-2; j_gene: TRBJ2-1; CDR3aa: ASSLELAGVSYNEQF
v_gene: TRBV7-9; j_gene: TRBJ2-7; CDR3aa: ASSSRQVDEQY
v_gene: TRBV20-1; j_gene: TRBJ1-6; CDR3aa: SAKHGRVTYSPLH
v_gene: TRBV9; j_gene: TRBJ1-6; CDR3aa: ASSVGPVGLLGANSPLH
v_gene: TRBV28; j_gene: TRBJ1-2; CDR3aa: ASSWTGGHYGYT
v_gene: TRBV7-2; j_gene: TRBJ2-7; CDR3aa: ASSFDGRGSYEQY
v_gene: TRBV10-3; j_gene: TRBJ2-2; CDR3aa: ATISAGGPLFSGELF
v_gene: TRBV5-1; j_gene: TRBJ2-7; CDR3aa: ASSATGPSYEQY
v_gene: TRBV4-3; j_gene: TRBJ1-2; CDR3aa: ASSIPGTSYGYT
v_gene: TRBV4-3; j_gene: TRBJ2-2; CDR3aa: ASSQVPGRAFGELF
v_gene: TRBV13; j_gene: TRBJ2-5; CDR3aa: ASSPRGTSRETQY
v_gene: TRBV20-1; j_gene: TRBJ2-7; CDR3aa: SARLVAGAVSYEQY
v_gene: TRBV4-1; j_gene: TRBJ2-4; CDR3aa: ASSSWGPRNIQY
v_gene: TRBV29-1; j_gene: TRBJ2-1; CDR3aa: STPWGNEQF
v_gene: TRBV20-1; j_gene: TRBJ2-5; CDR3aa: SASPTGNQETQY